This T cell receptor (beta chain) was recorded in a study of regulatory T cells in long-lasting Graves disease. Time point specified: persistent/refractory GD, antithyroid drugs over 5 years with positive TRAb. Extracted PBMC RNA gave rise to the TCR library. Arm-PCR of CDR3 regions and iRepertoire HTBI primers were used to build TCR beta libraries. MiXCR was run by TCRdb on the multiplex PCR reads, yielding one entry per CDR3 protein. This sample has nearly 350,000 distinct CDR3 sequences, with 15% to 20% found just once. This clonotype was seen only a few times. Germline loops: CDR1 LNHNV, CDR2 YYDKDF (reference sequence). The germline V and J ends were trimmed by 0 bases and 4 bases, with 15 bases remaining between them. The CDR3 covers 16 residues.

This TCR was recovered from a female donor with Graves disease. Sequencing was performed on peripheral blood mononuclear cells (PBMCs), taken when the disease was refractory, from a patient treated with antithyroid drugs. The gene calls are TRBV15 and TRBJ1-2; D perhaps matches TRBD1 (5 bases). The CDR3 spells CATSRDPGSFAYGYTF. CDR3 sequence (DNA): TGTGCCACCAGCAGAGACCCAGGGAGTTTCGCCTATGGCTACACCTTC.